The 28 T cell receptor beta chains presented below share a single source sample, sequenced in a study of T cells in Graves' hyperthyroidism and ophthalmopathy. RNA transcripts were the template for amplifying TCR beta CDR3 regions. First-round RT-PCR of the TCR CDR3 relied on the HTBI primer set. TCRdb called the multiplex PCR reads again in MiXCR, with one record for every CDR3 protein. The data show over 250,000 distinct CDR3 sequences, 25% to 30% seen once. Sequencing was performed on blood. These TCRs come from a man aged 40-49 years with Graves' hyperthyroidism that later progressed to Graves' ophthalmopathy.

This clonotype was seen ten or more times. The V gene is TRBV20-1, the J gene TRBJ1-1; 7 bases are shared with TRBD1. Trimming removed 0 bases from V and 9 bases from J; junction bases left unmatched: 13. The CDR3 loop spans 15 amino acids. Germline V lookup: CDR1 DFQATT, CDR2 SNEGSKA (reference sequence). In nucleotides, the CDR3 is TGCAGTGCTAGAGATGATCTTAGGACAGGCAGCAAAGCTTTCTTT. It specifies CSARDDLRTGSKAFF.

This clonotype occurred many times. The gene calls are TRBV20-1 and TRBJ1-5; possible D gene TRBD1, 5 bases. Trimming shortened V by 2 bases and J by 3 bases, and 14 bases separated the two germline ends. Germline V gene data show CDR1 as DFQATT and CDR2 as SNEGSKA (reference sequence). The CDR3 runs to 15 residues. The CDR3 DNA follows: TGCAGTGCTAGACGTCAGGGTTTGGACAATCAGCCCCAGCATTTT. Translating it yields CSARRQGLDNQPQHF.

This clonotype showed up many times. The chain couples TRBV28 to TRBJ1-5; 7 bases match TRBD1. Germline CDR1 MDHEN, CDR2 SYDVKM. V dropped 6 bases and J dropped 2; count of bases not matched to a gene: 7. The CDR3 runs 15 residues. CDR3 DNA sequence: TGTGCCAGCAGCTCGACAGGGATCGGCAATCAGCCCCAGCATTTT. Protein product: CASSSTGIGNQPQHF.

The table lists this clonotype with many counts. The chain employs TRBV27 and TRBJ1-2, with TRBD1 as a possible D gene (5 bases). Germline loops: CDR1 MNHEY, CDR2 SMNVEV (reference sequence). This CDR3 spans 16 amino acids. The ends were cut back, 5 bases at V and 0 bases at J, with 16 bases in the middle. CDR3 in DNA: TGTGCCAGCAGTCGCCGACAGCTAGGTTCTAACTATGGCTACACCTTC. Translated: CASSRRQLGSNYGYTF.

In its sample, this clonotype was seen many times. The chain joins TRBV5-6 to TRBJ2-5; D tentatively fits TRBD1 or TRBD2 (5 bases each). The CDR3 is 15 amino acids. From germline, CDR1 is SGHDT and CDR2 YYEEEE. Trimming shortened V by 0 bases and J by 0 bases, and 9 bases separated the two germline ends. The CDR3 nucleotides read TGTGCCAGCAGCTTGGGGGGGTACTACCAAGAGACCCAGTACTTC. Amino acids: CASSLGGYYQETQYF.

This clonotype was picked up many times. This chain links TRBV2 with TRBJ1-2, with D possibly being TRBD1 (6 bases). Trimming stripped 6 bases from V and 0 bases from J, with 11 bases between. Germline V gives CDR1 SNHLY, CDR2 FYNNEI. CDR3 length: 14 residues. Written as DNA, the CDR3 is TGTGCCAGCAGAGGGGACACAACTAACTATGGCTACACCTTC. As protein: CASRGDTTNYGYTF.

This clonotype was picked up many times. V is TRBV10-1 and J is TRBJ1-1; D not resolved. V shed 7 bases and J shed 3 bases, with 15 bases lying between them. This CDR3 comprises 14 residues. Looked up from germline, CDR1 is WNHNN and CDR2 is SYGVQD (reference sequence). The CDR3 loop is CASKLRAVDTEAFF. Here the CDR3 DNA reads TGCGCCAGCAAATTAAGGGCCGTGGACACTGAAGCTTTCTTT.

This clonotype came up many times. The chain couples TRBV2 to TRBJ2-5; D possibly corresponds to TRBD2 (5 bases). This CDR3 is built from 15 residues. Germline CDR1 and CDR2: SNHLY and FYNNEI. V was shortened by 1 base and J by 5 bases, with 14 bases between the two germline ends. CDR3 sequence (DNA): TGTGCCAGCAGTGAAGTAACGGGAACGATGGAGACCCAGTACTTC. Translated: CASSEVTGTMETQYF.

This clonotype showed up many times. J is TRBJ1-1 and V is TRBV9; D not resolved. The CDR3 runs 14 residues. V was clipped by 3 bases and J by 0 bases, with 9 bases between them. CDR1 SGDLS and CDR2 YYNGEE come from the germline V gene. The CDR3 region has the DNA TGTGCCAGCAGCGGAGGCGGGCTGAACACTGAAGCTTTCTTT. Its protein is CASSGGGLNTEAFF.

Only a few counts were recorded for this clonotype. CDR3 in DNA: TGTGCCAGCAGGTCACTAGCGGGAGGGGACCAAGAGACCCAGTACTTC. Amino acids: CASRSLAGGDQETQYF. This chain connects TRBV27 to TRBJ2-5; 13 bases agree with TRBD2. Germline V gene sequence: CDR1 MNHEY, CDR2 SMNVEV (reference sequence). J was trimmed by 0 bases and V by 6 bases; bases with no gene match: 4. This CDR3 region has 16 residues.

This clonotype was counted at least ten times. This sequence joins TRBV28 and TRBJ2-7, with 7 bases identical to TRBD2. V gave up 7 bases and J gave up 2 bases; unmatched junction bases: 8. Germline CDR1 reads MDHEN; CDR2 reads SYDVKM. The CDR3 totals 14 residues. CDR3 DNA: TGTGCCAGCACCTCGGCCGGGACTACCTACGAGCAGTACTTC. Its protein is CASTSAGTTYEQYF.

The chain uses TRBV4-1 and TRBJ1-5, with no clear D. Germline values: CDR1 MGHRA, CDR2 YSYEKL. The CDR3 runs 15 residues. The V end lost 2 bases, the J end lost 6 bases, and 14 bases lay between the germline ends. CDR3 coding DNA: TGCGCCAGCAGCCAATGGGCAGTAGGCGGTCAGCCCCAGCATTTT. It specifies CASSQWAVGGQPQHF.

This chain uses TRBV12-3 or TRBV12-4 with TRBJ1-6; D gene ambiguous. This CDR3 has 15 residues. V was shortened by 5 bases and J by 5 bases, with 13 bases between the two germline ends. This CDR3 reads CASSPGYGDNSPLHF. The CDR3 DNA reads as TGTGCCAGCAGTCCTGGGTACGGTGATAATTCACCCCTCCACTTT.

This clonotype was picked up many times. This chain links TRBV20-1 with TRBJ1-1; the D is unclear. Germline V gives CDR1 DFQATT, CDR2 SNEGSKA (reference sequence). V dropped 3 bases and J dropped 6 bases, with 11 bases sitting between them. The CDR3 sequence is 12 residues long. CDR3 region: CSARAGSAEAFF. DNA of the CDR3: TGCAGTGCTAGGGCCGGGAGCGCTGAAGCTTTCTTT.

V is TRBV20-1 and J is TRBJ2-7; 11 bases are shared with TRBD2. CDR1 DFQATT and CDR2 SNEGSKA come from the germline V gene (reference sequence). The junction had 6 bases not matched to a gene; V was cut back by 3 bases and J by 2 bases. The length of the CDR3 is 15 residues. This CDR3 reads CSASPGLAVPYEQYF. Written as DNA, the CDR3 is TGCAGTGCTAGCCCGGGACTAGCGGTTCCCTACGAGCAGTACTTC.

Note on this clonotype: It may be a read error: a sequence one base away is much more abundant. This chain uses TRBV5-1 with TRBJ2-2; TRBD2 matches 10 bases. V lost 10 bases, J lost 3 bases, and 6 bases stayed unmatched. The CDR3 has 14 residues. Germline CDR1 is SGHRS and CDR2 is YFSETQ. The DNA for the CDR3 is TGCGCCGGCGAACTAGCGGGACACACCGGGGAGCTGTTTTTT. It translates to CAGELAGHTGELFF.

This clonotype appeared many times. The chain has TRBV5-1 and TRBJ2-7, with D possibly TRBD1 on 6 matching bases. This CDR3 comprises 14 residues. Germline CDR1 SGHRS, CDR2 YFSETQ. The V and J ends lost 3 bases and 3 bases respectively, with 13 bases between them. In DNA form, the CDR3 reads TGCGCCAGCAGCTACGACACAGGGTTCTACGAGCAGTACTTC. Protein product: CASSYDTGFYEQYF. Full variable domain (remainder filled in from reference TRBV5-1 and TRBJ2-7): KAGVTQTPRYLIKTRGQQVTLSCSPISGHRSVSWYQQTPGQGLQFLFEYFSETQRNKGNFPGRFSGRQFSNSRSEMNVSTLELGDSALYLCASSYDTGFYEQYFGPGTRLTVT.

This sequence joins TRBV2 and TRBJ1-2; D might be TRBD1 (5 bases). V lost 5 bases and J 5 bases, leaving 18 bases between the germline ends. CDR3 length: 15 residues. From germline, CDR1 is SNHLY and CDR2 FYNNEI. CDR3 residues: CASSQGRGVGYGYTF. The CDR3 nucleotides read TGTGCCAGCAGTCAGGGACGGGGGGTCGGGTATGGCTACACCTTC.

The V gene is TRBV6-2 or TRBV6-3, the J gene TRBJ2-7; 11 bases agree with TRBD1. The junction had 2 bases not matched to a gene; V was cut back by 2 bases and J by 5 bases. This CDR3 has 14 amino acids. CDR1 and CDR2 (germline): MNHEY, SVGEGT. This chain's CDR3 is CASSYGQGANEQYF. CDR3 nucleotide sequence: TGTGCCAGCAGTTACGGACAGGGGGCCAACGAGCAGTACTTC.

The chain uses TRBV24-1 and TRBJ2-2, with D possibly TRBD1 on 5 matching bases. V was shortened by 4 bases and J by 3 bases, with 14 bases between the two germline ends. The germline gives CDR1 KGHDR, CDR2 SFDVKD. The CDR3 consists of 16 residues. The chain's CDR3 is CATSDGQGGDTGELFF. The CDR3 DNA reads TGTGCCACCAGTGACGGGCAGGGCGGAGACACCGGGGAGCTGTTTTTT.

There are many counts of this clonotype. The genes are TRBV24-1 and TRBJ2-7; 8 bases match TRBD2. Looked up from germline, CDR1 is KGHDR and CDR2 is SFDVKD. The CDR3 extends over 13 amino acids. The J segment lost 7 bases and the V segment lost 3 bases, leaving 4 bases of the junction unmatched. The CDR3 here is CATSDDGRGEQYF. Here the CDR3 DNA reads TGTGCCACCAGTGATGACGGGAGGGGAGAGCAGTACTTC.

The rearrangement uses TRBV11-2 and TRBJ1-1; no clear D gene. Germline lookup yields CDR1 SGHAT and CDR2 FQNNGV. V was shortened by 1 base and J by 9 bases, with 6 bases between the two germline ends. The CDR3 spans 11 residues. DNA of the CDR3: TGTGCCAGCAGCTTAGGAGACAAAGCTTTCTTT. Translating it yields CASSLGDKAFF.

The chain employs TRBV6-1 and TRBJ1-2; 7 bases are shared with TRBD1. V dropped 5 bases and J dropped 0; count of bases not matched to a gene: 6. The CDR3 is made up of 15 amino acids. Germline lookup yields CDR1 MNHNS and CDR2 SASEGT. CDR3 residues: CASSPQGRANYGYTF. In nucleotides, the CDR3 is TGTGCCAGCAGTCCACAGGGGAGAGCTAACTATGGCTACACCTTC.

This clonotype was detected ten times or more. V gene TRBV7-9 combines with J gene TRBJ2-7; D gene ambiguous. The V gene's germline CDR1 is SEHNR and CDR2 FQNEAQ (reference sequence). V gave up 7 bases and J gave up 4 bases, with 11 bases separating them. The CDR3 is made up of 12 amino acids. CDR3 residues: CASTSSKYEQYF. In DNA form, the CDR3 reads TGTGCCAGCACCTCATCAAAATACGAGCAGTACTTC.

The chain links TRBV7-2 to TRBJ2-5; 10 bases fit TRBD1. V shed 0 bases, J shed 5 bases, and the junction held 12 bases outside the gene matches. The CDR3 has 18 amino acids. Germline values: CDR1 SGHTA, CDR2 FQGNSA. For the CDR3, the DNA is TGTGCCAGCAGCTTAGCGCTTCCGGGACAGGGGCGGCAGGAGACCCAGTACTTC. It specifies CASSLALPGQGRQETQYF.

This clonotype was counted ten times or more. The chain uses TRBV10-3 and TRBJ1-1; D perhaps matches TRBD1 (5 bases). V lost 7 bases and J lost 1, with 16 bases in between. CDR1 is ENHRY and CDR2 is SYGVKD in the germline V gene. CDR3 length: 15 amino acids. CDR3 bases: TGTGCCATCATGGAGAGGGACGGAGAGAACACTGAAGCTTTCTTT. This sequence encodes CAIMERDGENTEAFF.

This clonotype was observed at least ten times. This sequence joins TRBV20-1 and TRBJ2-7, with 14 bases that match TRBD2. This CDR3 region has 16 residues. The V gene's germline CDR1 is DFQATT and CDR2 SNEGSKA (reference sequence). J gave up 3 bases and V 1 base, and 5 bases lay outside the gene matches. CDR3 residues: CSARGGTSGSSYEQYF. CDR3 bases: TGCAGTGCTAGAGGGGGGACTAGCGGGAGTAGCTACGAGCAGTACTTC.

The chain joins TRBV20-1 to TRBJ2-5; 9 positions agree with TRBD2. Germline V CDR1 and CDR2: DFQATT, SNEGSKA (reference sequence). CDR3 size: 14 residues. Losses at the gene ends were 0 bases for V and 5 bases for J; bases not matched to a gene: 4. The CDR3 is CSARDSGRLETQYF. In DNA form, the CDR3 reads TGCAGTGCTAGAGATAGCGGGAGATTGGAGACCCAGTACTTC.